This T cell receptor (beta chain) derives from a study of cytomegalovirus exposure and HLA in healthy donors (dated by TCRdb to about 2017). Describing the broader study: In an earlier analysis of 450 to 750 of the donors, approximately 300 Gb of sequence data and some 120 million unique TCR beta sequences from 150 million to 200 million T cells were reported. An early release covering just under 650 HLA-typed donors comprised 250 to 350 gigabases of sequencing data and approximately 85 million unique TCR sequences. The genetic ancestry cluster associated with self-reported Caucasian donors included 80% to 90% of the 350 to 500 genotyped donors. The study aimed to test whether cataloging public T cell receptors could reveal signatures of past pathogen exposure. The study used immunosequencing to profile the T cell repertoires of approximately 650 subjects and linked those repertoires to cytomegalovirus serostatus. A separate validation cohort of 90 to 150 different subjects was used in addition to the approximately 700-subject first cohort. High-throughput TCR immunosequencing, statistical association of individual TCRs with disease status, and machine learning were combined to predict cytomegalovirus infection status. To study patterns of TCR occurrence, a later analysis re-analyzed previously published TCR beta repertoires from several hundred donors and added high-resolution HLA genotyping. Rather than drawing on any new phenotypic data, the later analysis identified candidate immune exposures from TCR beta sequences and the way those sequences occurred across donors. An earlier analysis of 500 to 750 of the donors applied high-throughput TCR beta sequencing to assess whether each TCR beta V gene segment acted as functional or pseudogenic. Donor age, sex, ethnicity and CMV serostatus were compiled together with the repertoire data. A later genetic analysis took genome-wide SNP genotypes for about three fifths of the 666 donors and used that subset as a discovery cohort. All discovery cohort repertoires had been generated on a single sequencing platform. Both class I and class II loci were covered by HLA typing, at four-digit resolution. The number of donors typed differed by locus, with about 629-630 for A, B, C, DRB1 and DQB1, over 500 for DQA1, 600 to 610 for DPA1, and approximately 470 for DPB1. Four or five DR-DQ haplotypes were handled as single units for association and clustering, since linkage in the cohort was strong. Among some 400 genotyped donors of the cohort, an average of approximately 240,000 unique TCR beta nucleotide sequences was sequenced per donor, of which approximately 18% were non-productive. Summary of the overall study and its limitations: According to a later genetic analysis, donors in an Asian-associated ancestry cluster had fewer N-insertions in productive TCRs than the approximately 700-donor mean. Assigning TCR associations to individual alleles was difficult when HLA alleles, especially DR and DQ, strongly co-occurred. Roughly uniform sequencing depth across donors was assumed in presence/absence analyses, although this assumption may not hold. A later genetic analysis associated a missense DCLRE1C variant with V-gene and J-gene trimming of TCR beta chains, and an independent cohort replicated the association. The only immune exposure information available for the cohort was CMV serostatus. In a later analysis, several top co-occurrence clusters were reported to appear linked to parvovirus B19, influenza, CMV and Epstein-Barr virus. The classifier was reported to diagnose cytomegalovirus status with high specificity and sensitivity in both the original cohort and the validation cohort. In a later analysis, HLA-associated TCR beta chains were found to be more clonally expanded and to have lower generation probabilities than equally common non-associated chains. Most TCR sequences were observed very rarely across donors, whereas some public TCRs were present in many individuals. Specific HLA alleles were associated with 15,000 to 20,000 TCR beta sequences at a false discovery rate of 0.05 in a later analysis. An earlier analysis of some 590 of the donors showed that most TCR beta V segments appeared in productive rearrangements either about 87% or about 30% of the time, which broadly matched IMGT annotations. The study listed 150 to 200 TCR beta chains as associated with cytomegalovirus. According to the authors, the approach could potentially be generalized to other disease states and immunological phenotypes. A few of the identified cytomegalovirus-associated TCR beta chains were confirmed in vitro to be specific for cytomegalovirus antigens. About 17 rarely observed V segments, including chromosome 9 orphons, were excluded from the earlier analysis of approximately 600 of the donors because counts were too low. Some IMGT-functional V segments, including TRBV6-2 and TRBV6-3, could not be told apart with the 87-base-pair reads, so those segments were excluded. In a later analysis, most CMV-associated TCR beta chains were found to appear HLA-restricted, with HLA associations seemingly driven largely by CMV exposure. A further reported finding was that TCR beta sequences accurately predicted the HLA-A and HLA-B alleles for most subjects in the first cohort. Correlated functional status among segregating V segments might be attributable to linkage disequilibrium, but an unknown experimental factor could not be ruled out. The sequencing pipeline was judged likely to have produced a cluster of highly shared sequence variants as a technical artifact. A later analysis found that TCR association rates varied across HLA loci, with DRB1 alleles showing the most associated TCRs and HLA-C alleles the fewest. Because HLA typing was missing for some donors at each locus, association tests included only the typed subset. Only TCR beta chains were sequenced in this cohort, and the absence of alpha or paired-chain data limited detectable features.

Library method: the immunoSEQ multiplex PCR assay. The multiplex PCR relied on a mix of 60 forward primers for TCR Vbeta segments and 13 reverse primers for TCR Jbeta segments. Amplification of the CDR3 region of rearranged TCR beta genes was performed with a multiplex PCR assay on genomic DNA. Amplified TCR beta libraries were sequenced as 87-base-pair reads on the Illumina HiSeq System. The authors' pipeline ran thus. A later analysis tallied tens of millions of unique TCR beta chains across the 666 repertoires, and about 12 million of those chains were shared by two or more donors. To remove PCR and sequencing errors, raw reads were error-corrected and collapsed into unique sequences using a nearest-neighbor algorithm that merged closely related sequences. V, D and J gene segments were assigned by aligning CDR3 sequences to IMGT reference sequences. For a sequence to be retained, a match of at least six nucleotides to both a V gene segment and a J gene segment was required. Rearrangements were classified as productive when the CDR3 lacked stop codons and remained in frame with V and J, and all other rearrangements were classified as non-productive. CDR3 was defined according to IMGT convention as the region running from the second conserved V-encoded cysteine to the conserved J-encoded phenylalanine. The earlier analysis of around 640 of the donors excluded sequences that lacked an unambiguous match to a single V gene segment. An earlier analysis of several hundred of the donors called V segments functional above 56.7% productive rearrangements and segregating when the between-donor standard deviation exceeded 5%. A statistical classification framework was developed to diagnose cytomegalovirus status using the catalog of TCR beta chain sequences. V and J gene assignment, in a later analysis, came from comparing TCR nucleotide sequences with IMGT/GENE-DB human TR gene sequences. A later analysis assigned CDR3 sequences and most-parsimonious VDJ recombination scenarios with the TCRdist pipeline. In a later analysis, every TCR beta chain was defined by the combination of its CDR3 amino acid sequence and its V-gene family, and reads without a unique V-gene family were dropped. To address suspected cross-contamination and a sequencing artifact, a later analysis removed some 620 highly shared, low-generation-probability nucleotide sequences. For each public chain, a later analysis derived a clonal expansion index from normalized ranks of inferred template counts within each repertoire. Generation probabilities in a later analysis came from a VDJ recombination model fitted to out-of-frame rearrangements, and those results were checked against IGoR. In a later analysis, TCR-TCR, TCR-HLA and TCR-CMV co-occurrence was scored with hypergeometric tests, and a repertoire-size bias correction was applied to TCR pairs. To estimate false discovery rates, a later analysis permuted the HLA or CMV assignments 20 times. In a later analysis, co-occurring TCRs were grouped with DBSCAN, and TCRdist sequence similarity was added when clustering was performed within HLA-allele-positive subsets. Repertoires with fewer than 30,000 or more than 120,000 public chains were left out of co-occurrence clustering, as were about 5 repertoires with anomalous nucleotide sharing. The table comes from immuneACCESS by way of TCRdb, which keeps in-frame sequences with V and J called. Part of the clones is missing from these tables; in studies checked, under half for an unresolved V gene and the rest for unknown reasons. V, J and clone size are those of that table, while D and trimming were read from the DNA. The sample includes roughly 150,000 clones, with 80% to 90% observed a single time. Together, the top ten hold less than 3% of the sample.

On this clone itself: Its antigen is currently not known. There are no base qualities to consult, and no much larger clone falls within one base.

The cohort consisted of approximately 670 healthy bone marrow donors. All cohort members were sampled while nominally healthy, although unrecorded immune exposures were likely present. The donor was CMV seronegative and belonged to the group of around 350 seronegative cohort members. Every donor gave a peripheral blood sample, and the peripheral blood mononuclear cells from that sample were used for TCR beta sequencing. Genomic DNA extraction from the blood cell samples was performed with the Qiagen DNeasy Blood Extraction Kit. V loses 3 bases of germline sequence and J loses 2 bases, and the interval between the two ends is 12 bases. The germline V gene provides CDR1 SQVTM and CDR2 ANQGSEA. CDR3 length: 14 amino acids, cysteine to phenylalanine. The DNA shown is the 42-base CDR3, in frame from base 1.

The V and J segments used are TRBV29-1 and TRBJ2-3; a confident D gene designation cannot be given. Sequenced input: PBMCs. This sequence originates from a male donor in good health and CMV-seronegative. DNA sequence: TGCAGCGTTGATGGAGCCCCTTACACAGATACGCAGTATTTT. Its product reads: CSVDGAPYTDTQYF.